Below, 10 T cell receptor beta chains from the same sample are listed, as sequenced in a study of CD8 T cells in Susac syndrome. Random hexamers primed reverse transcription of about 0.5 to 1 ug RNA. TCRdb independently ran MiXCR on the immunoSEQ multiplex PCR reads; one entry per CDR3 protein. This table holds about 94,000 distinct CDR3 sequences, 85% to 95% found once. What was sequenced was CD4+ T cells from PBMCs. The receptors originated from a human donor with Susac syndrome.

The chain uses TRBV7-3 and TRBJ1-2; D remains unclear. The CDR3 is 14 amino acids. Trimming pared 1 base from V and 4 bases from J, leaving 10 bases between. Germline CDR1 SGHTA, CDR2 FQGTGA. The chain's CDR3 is CASSLNTVGYGYTF. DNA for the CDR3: TGTGCCAGCAGCTTAAACACCGTCGGCTATGGCTACACCTTC.

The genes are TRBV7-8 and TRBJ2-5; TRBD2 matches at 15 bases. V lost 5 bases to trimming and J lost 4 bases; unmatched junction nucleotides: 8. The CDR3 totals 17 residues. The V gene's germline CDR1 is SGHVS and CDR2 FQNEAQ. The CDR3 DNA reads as TGTGCCAGCAGCGCGAGGACTAGCGGGGGGGCAGCAGAGACCCAGTACTTC. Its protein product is CASSARTSGGAAETQYF.

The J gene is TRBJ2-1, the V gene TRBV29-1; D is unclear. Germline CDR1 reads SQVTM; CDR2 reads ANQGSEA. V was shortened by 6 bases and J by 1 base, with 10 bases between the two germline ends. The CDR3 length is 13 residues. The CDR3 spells CSVLFYSYNEQFF. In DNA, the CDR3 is TGCAGCGTCCTCTTTTATTCCTACAATGAGCAGTTCTTC.

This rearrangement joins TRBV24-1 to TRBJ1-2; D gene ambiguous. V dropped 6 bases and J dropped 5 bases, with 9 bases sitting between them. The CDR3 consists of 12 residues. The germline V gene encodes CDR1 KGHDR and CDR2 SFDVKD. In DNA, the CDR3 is TGTGCCACCAGTCCAACCGGGTATGGCTACACCTTC. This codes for CATSPTGYGYTF.

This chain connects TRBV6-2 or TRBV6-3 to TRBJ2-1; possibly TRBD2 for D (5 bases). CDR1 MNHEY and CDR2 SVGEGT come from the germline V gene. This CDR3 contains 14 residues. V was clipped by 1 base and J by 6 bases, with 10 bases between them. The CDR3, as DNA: TGTGCCAGCAGTTACTATGAGGGCTCCAATGAGCAGTTCTTC. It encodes CASSYYEGSNEQFF.

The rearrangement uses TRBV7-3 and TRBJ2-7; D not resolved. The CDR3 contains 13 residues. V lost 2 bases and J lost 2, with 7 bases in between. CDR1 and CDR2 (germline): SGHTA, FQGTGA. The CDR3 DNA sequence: TGTGCCAGCAGCTTACAGACCACCTACGAGCAGTACTTC. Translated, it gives CASSLQTTYEQYF.

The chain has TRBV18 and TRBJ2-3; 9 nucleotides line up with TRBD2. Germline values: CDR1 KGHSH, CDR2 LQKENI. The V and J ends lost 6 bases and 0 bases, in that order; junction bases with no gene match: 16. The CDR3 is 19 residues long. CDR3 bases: TGTGCCAGCTCTAACCTTCCGGGACTAGCTGCCACTAGCACAGATACGCAGTATTTT. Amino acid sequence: CASSNLPGLAATSTDTQYF.

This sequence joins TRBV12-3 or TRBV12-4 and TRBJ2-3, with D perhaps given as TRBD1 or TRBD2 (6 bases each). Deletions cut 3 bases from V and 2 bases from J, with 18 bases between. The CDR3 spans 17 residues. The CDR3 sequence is CASSLITGADHTDTQYF. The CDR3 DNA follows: TGTGCCAGCAGTTTGATAACGGGGGCCGACCACACAGATACGCAGTATTTT.

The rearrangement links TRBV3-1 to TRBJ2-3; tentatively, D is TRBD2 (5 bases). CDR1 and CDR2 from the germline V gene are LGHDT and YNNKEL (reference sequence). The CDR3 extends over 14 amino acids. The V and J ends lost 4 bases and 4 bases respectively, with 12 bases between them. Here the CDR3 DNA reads TGTGCCAGCAGCCGTGGACTCGGCGCAGATACGCAGTATTTT. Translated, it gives CASSRGLGADTQYF.

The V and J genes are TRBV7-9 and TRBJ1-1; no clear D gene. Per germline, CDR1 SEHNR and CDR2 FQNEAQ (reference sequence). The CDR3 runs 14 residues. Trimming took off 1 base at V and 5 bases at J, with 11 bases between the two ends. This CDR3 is CASSLGGLGTEAFF. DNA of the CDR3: TGTGCCAGCAGCTTAGGAGGGCTCGGGACTGAAGCTTTCTTT.